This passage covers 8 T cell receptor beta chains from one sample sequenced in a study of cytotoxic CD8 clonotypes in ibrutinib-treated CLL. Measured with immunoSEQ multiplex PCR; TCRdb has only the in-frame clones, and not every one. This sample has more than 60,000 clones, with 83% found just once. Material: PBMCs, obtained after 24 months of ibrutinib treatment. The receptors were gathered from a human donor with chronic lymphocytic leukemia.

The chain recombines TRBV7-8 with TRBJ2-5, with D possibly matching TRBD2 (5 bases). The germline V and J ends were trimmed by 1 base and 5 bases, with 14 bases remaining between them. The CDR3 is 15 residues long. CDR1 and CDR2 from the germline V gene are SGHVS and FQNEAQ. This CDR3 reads CASSLGRHGMETQYF. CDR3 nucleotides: TGTGCCAGCAGCTTAGGACGACACGGGATGGAGACCCAGTACTTC.

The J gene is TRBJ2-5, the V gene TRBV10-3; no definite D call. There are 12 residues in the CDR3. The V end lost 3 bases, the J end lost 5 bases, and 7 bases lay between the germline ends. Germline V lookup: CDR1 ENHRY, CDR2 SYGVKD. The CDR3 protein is CAISDGRETQYF. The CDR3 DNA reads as TGTGCCATCAGTGACGGCCGGGAGACCCAGTACTTC.

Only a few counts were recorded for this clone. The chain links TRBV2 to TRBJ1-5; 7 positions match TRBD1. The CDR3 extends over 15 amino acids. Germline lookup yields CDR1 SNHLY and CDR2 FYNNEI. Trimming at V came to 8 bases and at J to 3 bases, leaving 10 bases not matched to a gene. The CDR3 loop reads CASRATGDSNQPQHF. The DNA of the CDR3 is TGTGCCAGCCGGGCCACAGGGGATTCCAATCAGCCCCAGCATTTT.

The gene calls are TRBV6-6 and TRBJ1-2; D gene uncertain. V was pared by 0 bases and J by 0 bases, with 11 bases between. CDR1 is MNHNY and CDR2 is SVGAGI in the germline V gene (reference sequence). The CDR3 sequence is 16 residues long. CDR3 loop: CASSYSTRAANYGYTF. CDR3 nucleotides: TGTGCCAGCAGTTACTCGACCCGGGCCGCTAACTATGGCTACACCTTC.

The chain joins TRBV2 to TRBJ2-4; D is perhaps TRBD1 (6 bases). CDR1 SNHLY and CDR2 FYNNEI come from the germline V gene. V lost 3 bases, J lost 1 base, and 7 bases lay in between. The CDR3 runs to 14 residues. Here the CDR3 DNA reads TGTGCCAGCAGTGATGACAGGGCCAAAAACATTCAGTACTTC. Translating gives CASSDDRAKNIQYF.

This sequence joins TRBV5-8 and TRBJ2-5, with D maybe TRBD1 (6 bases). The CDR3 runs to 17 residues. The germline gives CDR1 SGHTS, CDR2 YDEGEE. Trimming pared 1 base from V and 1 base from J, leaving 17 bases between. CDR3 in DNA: TGTGCCAGCAGCTTGTTGGGGACAAACGACGCCCAAGAGACCCAGTACTTC. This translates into CASSLLGTNDAQETQYF. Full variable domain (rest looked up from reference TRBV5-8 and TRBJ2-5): EAGVTQSPTHLIKTRGQQATLRCSPISGHTSVYWYQQALGLGLQFLLWYDEGEERNRGNFPPRFSGRQFPNYSSELNVNALELEDSALYLCASSLLGTNDAQETQYFGPGTRLLVL.

CDR3 protein: CASSEPGLRAGTQYF. CDR3 bases: TGCGCCAGCAGCGAGCCGGGACTCCGTGCGGGGACCCAGTACTTC. This sequence joins TRBV5-1 and TRBJ2-5; TRBD2 is a possible D gene (6 bases). Between the trimmed V and J ends, which lost 4 bases and 7 bases, there was a span of 20 bases. Looked up from germline, CDR1 is SGHRS and CDR2 is YFSETQ. This CDR3 contains 15 residues.

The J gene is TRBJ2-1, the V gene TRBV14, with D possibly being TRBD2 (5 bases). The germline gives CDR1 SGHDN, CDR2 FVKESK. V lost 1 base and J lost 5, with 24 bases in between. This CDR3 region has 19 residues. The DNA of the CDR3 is TGTGCCAGCAGCCAAGGTACAGTAGTTTCGGAGAGGAGGAACAATGAGCAGTTCTTC. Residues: CASSQGTVVSERRNNEQFF.